The rows below give T cell receptor beta chains drawn from one sample of a study of T cell responses to AZD1222 COVID-19 vaccine. Assay used: immunoSEQ multiplex PCR; TCRdb lists only in-frame clones, some missing. The sample consists of about 120,000 clones, roughly 85% of them appearing once. The input for sequencing was peripheral blood, taken on day 0 of MenACWY control vaccination. These receptors all stem from an adult in good health. Each CDR3 is given with its conserved first and last residue. The D gene is left open where the match is weak. Part of the rows lack a size; the others show once, few, many or a class for expanded clones.

TRBV10-3,.,.,TRBJ1-1,13,CAIRVTGNTEAFF,TGTGCCATCAGGGTAACAGGGAATACTGAAGCTTTCTTT
TRBV19,.,TRBD2,TRBJ2-1,16,CASSITSGGAYNEQFF,TGTGCCAGTAGTATTACTAGCGGGGGGGCGTACAATGAGCAGTTCTTC
TRBV24-1,.,.,TRBJ1-2,14,CATSDPGTYYGYTF,TGTGCCACCAGTGATCCCGGGACATACTATGGCTACACCTTC
TRBV10-3,.,.,TRBJ2-3,12,CAISPGGDTQYF,TGTGCCATCAGTCCCGGAGGCGATACGCAGTATTTT
TRBV28,once,.,TRBJ1-1,15,CASNSLQGRNTEAFF,TGTGCCAGCAATAGTCTACAGGGTAGGAACACTGAAGCTTTCTTT
TRBV18,few,TRBD1,TRBJ1-5,16,CASSPMGRGSIQPQHF,TGTGCCAGCTCACCGATGGGCAGGGGGAGTATTCAGCCCCAGCATTTT
TRBV28,once,TRBD1,TRBJ2-4,16,CASSLPGQLAKNIQYF,TGTGCCAGCAGTTTACCGGGACAGCTAGCCAAAAACATTCAGTACTTC
TRBV6-2/TRBV6-3,.,.,TRBJ1-1,12,CASSYTGFEAFF,TGTGCCAGCAGTTATACAGGGTTTGAAGCTTTCTTT
TRBV6-5,.,TRBD1,TRBJ2-3,14,CASRGTGQRDTQYF,TGTGCCAGCAGGGGGACAGGGCAGCGAGATACGCAGTATTTT
TRBV5-6,.,TRBD1,TRBJ2-1,15,CASSFGDRGVSEQFF,TGTGCCAGCAGCTTCGGGGACAGGGGTGTAAGTGAGCAGTTCTTC
TRBV5-4,.,TRBD1,TRBJ1-2,14,CASSPQTGDYGYTF,TGTGCCAGCAGCCCCCAGACAGGGGACTATGGCTACACCTTC
TRBV15,few,.,TRBJ1-2,15,CATSRDVRGDYGYTF,TGTGCCACCAGCAGAGATGTCAGGGGAGACTATGGCTACACCTTC
TRBV19,.,TRBD1,TRBJ1-1,13,CASSDREGVKAFF,TGTGCCAGTAGCGACAGGGAAGGTGTGAAAGCTTTCTTT
TRBV2,.,.,TRBJ1-2,12,CASSGHFHGYTF,TGTGCCAGCAGCGGACATTTTCATGGCTACACCTTC
TRBV6-5,.,.,TRBJ1-1,13,CASSSEMNTEAFF,TGTGCCAGCAGTTCCGAGATGAACACTGAAGCTTTCTTT
TRBV5-4,.,.,TRBJ1-2,15,CASSHRKEGNYGYTF,TGTGCCAGCAGCCACCGGAAGGAGGGGAACTATGGCTACACCTTC
TRBV11-1,.,.,TRBJ1-5,15,CASSPKGEGNQPQHF,TGTGCCAGCAGCCCAAAAGGGGAAGGTAATCAGCCCCAGCATTTT
TRBV5-1,.,TRBD2,TRBJ2-1,18,CASSLGSGGQSSYNEQFF,TGCGCCAGCAGCTTAGGTAGCGGGGGTCAAAGCTCCTACAATGAGCAGTTCTTC
TRBV15,.,TRBD1,TRBJ1-5,18,CATSRGQGAFLSNQPQHF,TGTGCCACCAGCAGAGGGCAGGGGGCTTTTTTGAGCAATCAGCCCCAGCATTTT
TRBV5-4,.,TRBD1,TRBJ1-2,13,CASSLNRGYGYTF,TGTGCCAGCAGCTTAAACAGGGGATATGGCTACACCTTC
TRBV10-1,.,TRBD2,TRBJ2-2,15,CASKGLAGGHRELFF,TGCGCCAGCAAGGGACTAGCGGGGGGCCACCGGGAGCTGTTTTTT
TRBV18,once,TRBD1,TRBJ1-2,17,CASSPSRQGRRNYGYTF,TGTGCCAGCTCACCATCCAGACAGGGGAGGCGCAACTATGGCTACACCTTC
TRBV7-3,.,.,TRBJ2-5,13,CASSQLSQETQYF,TGTGCCAGCAGCCAGTTGAGCCAAGAGACCCAGTACTTC
TRBV16,.,.,TRBJ1-2,13,CASSLRDTYGYTF,TGTGCCAGCAGCCTAAGGGACACTTATGGCTACACCTTC
TRBV25-1,few,.,TRBJ1-6,15,CASSDPGRYNSPLHF,TGTGCCAGCAGTGATCCGGGACGGTATAATTCACCCCTCCACTTT
TRBV5-4,once,.,TRBJ2-5,14,CASRRDSRQETQYF,TGTGCCAGCCGGCGGGACTCCCGGCAAGAGACCCAGTACTTC
TRBV6-6,.,.,TRBJ2-7,14,CASSARDGTYEQYF,TGTGCCAGCAGTGCCCGGGACGGAACCTACGAGCAGTACTTC
TRBV5-1,.,.,TRBJ2-2,16,CASSLTSGTRTGELFF,TGCGCCAGCAGCTTGACCTCTGGGACAAGAACCGGGGAGCTGTTTTTT
TRBV5-4,.,.,TRBJ2-1,14,CASSPQGSYNEQFF,TGTGCCAGCAGCCCCCAGGGGTCCTACAATGAGCAGTTCTTC
TRBV29-1,.,TRBD1,TRBJ2-5,14,CSVRNRQGQETQYF,TGCAGCGTCCGTAACAGACAGGGGCAAGAGACCCAGTACTTC
TRBV4-3,.,.,TRBJ1-2,14,CASSPEYSRGGYTF,TGCGCCAGCAGCCCCGAGTATTCGAGGGGGGGCTACACCTTC
TRBV10-3,.,.,TRBJ1-6,14,CAISDPIENSPLHF,TGTGCCATCAGTGACCCGATCGAGAATTCACCCCTCCACTTT
TRBV27,.,.,TRBJ2-2,14,CASSPGIRTGELFF,TGTGCCAGCAGTCCAGGGATACGGACCGGGGAGCTGTTTTTT
TRBV5-1,.,.,TRBJ1-4,17,CASSLAERGLVQEKLFF,TGCGCCAGCAGCTTGGCAGAAAGGGGATTGGTTCAAGAAAAACTGTTTTTT
TRBV23-1,.,TRBD1,TRBJ2-7,11,CARGQGNEQYF,TGCGCCAGGGGACAGGGGAACGAGCAGTACTTC
TRBV7-6,.,.,TRBJ1-1,16,CASSLSETEGNTEAFF,TGTGCCAGCAGCTTAAGTGAGACGGAGGGGAACACTGAAGCTTTCTTT
TRBV12-3/TRBV12-4,.,.,TRBJ1-1,12,CASSLVTAEAFF,TGTGCCAGCAGTTTGGTGACGGCTGAAGCTTTCTTT
TRBV24-1,.,.,TRBJ2-5,14,CATSDQGKQETQYF,TGTGCCACCAGTGACCAGGGTAAGCAGGAGACCCAGTACTTC
TRBV5-4,.,.,TRBJ1-2,15,CASSFLSVTNYGYTF,TGTGCCAGCAGCTTTCTGTCTGTTACTAACTATGGCTACACCTTC
TRBV5-1,.,.,TRBJ2-7,13,CASSLVDSYEQYF,TGCGCCAGCAGCTTGGTCGATTCCTACGAGCAGTACTTC
TRBV6-5,.,.,TRBJ1-4,14,CASSYSAGNEKLFF,TGTGCCAGCAGTTACTCGGCCGGAAATGAAAAACTGTTTTTT
TRBV10-1,.,TRBD2,TRBJ2-7,16,CATGTSGGTISYEQYF,TGCGCCACCGGGACTAGCGGGGGGACCATCTCCTACGAGCAGTACTTC
TRBV7-2,.,.,TRBJ1-1,14,CASSLVGGNTEAFF,TGTGCCAGCAGCTTAGTAGGCGGGAACACTGAAGCTTTCTTT
TRBV18,.,.,TRBJ1-1,12,CASQGANTEAFF,TGTGCGAGTCAGGGAGCCAACACTGAAGCTTTCTTT
TRBV5-1,.,TRBD2,TRBJ2-3,16,CASSGRTSGVTDTQYF,TGCGCCAGCAGCGGACGGACTAGCGGGGTAACAGATACGCAGTATTTT
TRBV28,few,.,TRBJ1-3,14,CASSFHSSGNTIYF,TGTGCCAGCAGTTTCCATAGCTCTGGAAACACCATATATTTT
TRBV12-3/TRBV12-4,.,TRBD1,TRBJ2-7,13,CASSRGQGYEQYF,TGTGCCAGCAGCCGCGGACAGGGCTACGAGCAGTACTTC
TRBV18,.,.,TRBJ1-4,13,CASSPGTNEKLFF,TGTGCCAGCTCACCGGGGACTAATGAAAAACTGTTTTTT
TRBV6-9,.,.,TRBJ1-6,18,CASRYPRGLEGDNSPLHF,TGTGCCAGCAGATACCCTCGAGGCTTAGAGGGGGATAATTCACCCCTCCACTTT
TRBV4-2,.,.,TRBJ2-3,15,CASSQDLTSTDTQYF,TGTGCCAGCAGCCAAGATCTGACTAGCACAGATACGCAGTATTTT
TRBV7-8,once,.,TRBJ1-1,15,CASSSILKANTEAFF,TGTGCCAGCAGCTCCATCTTAAAGGCGAACACTGAAGCTTTCTTT
TRBV7-2,.,.,TRBJ2-5,14,CASSFTQGGSPQYF,TGTGCCAGCAGCTTTACGCAGGGCGGATCCCCCCAGTACTTC
TRBV29-1,.,TRBD2,TRBJ2-7,14,CSVFPGTSGYEQYF,TGCAGCGTTTTTCCCGGGACTAGCGGATACGAGCAGTACTTC
TRBV10-2,once,TRBD1,TRBJ1-2,16,CASRTTSTGGADGYTF,TGCGCCAGCAGAACTACTTCGACAGGGGGCGCGGATGGCTACACCTTC